This TCR beta chain was found in a study of control samples from healthy donors and cancer patients. This CDR3 is 16 amino acids long. Germline V gene data show CDR1 as SGHRS and CDR2 as YFSETQ. Between the trimmed V and J ends, which lost 3 bases and 0 bases, there was a span of 16 bases. TCRdb keeps only in-frame clones here, not all; method: immunoSEQ multiplex PCR. This table holds under 90,000 clones, about 92% found once. The TCR sequence derives from a woman between 55 and 75 years old in good health. Sequenced sample: blood. This chain connects TRBV5-1 to TRBJ2-7; D possibly corresponds to TRBD1 (5 bases). CDR3 nucleotides: TGCGCCAGCAGCTCGGCCGGGTCAGGGCTCTCCTACGAGCAGTACTTC. Translated, it gives CASSSAGSGLSYEQYF.